This T cell receptor (beta chain) was sequenced in a study of T-cell reconstitution after alpha-beta-depleted transplantation in children (dated by TCRdb to the mid-2010s). Some background on the complete study: Using TCR repertoire profiling, the study quantitatively followed how T-cell immune reconstitution unfolded in children after TCRalphabeta/CD19-depleted allogeneic hematopoietic cell transplantation. Here is what the overall study found, with its caveats: Over the following months the frequencies of hyperexpanded clones went down, and after one year T-cell counts and TCRbeta diversity were mostly credited to newly produced T cells. The apparently early recovery of alphabetaT-cell counts about two months after transplant reportedly depended on only several hundred rapidly expanded clones that came from non-depleted graft cells. In some patients, the high TCRbeta diversity seen at day 60 was put down to recipient T cells and intrathymic progenitors that had survived conditioning.

Library method: PCR. Instrument used: Illumina HiSeq 2500. Molecular barcoding was employed in the preparation of TCR libraries, with unique molecular identifiers being used to normalize TCRbeta repertoire quantification. TCRdb reprocessed the public reads (quality trimming at Q25 with fastp, clone calling with MiXCR) and kept in-frame beta chains. Rows with a matching CDR3 protein are joined into one entry that keeps the most common DNA and genes. In all, the sample holds some 110,000 distinct CDR3 sequences, and under 13% of those were seen once. Of the sample, approximately 36% falls within the top ten clones. This clonotype was found many times. Its antigen has not been determined. No base qualities exist here, and no much larger clone lies one base off it. The CDR3 numbers 12 residues from cysteine through phenylalanine. Solely the CDR3 DNA is kept, with 36 bases framed from the first base. At the junction V is shortened by 0 bases and J by 3 bases, with 4 bases in between. Per the germline V gene, SGHRS is the CDR1 and YFSETQ is the CDR2.

Explained via the paper, the treatment or condition label denotes: allogeneic hematopoietic cell transplantation with graft depleted of TCRalphabeta T cells and CD19 B cells. The children who served as transplant recipients had been given grafts of TCRalphabeta/CD19-depleted allogeneic hematopoietic cells. The source of this sequence is a boy younger than 10 with acute lymphoblastic leukemia, due to receive a stem cell transplant. The chain is encoded by TRBV5-1 joined to TRBJ2-7; the D gene remains uncertain. The sample here was PBMCs, taken before TCRalphabeta/CD19-depleted stem cell transplant. The sequenced DNA: TGCGCCAGCAGCTTGGGGCTCTACGAGCAGTACTTC. This encodes CASSLGLYEQYF.